The T cell receptor (beta chain) under discussion was sequenced for a study of graft-versus-host responses after intestinal transplantation. Study in general: Once they had received anti-thymocyte globulin induction, all recipients took tacrolimus and steroids for approximately 3 years.

This CDR3 comprises 16 residues. CDR1 is MNHEY and CDR2 is SVGAGI in the germline V gene. The V segment lost 4 bases and the J segment 4 bases; nucleotides outside the gene matches: 5. Clones were sequenced by immunoSEQ multiplex PCR, and TCRdb holds only the in-frame ones, with some missing. Of over 60,000 clones listed, roughly 89% were seen once; the top ten hold about 1.7%. Regarding the study as a whole: There were GvH clones found in recipient marrow, and some of them appeared first in ileum or blood.

Comments on this clone: Its target is unknown.

Graft tissue was processed to release intraepithelial and lamina propria lymphocytes. The J gene is TRBJ2-1, the V gene TRBV6-5; TRBD2 agrees at 12 bases. The sequenced sample was ileum tissue, obtained 350 to 400 days after transplant. This TCR derives from a human patient who received an intestinal transplant, so some T cells may come from the graft donor. As DNA, the CDR3 is TGTGCCAGCAGTTCCCACCTAGCGGGAGGGTACAATGAGCAGTTCTTC. It is translated as CASSSHLAGGYNEQFF.